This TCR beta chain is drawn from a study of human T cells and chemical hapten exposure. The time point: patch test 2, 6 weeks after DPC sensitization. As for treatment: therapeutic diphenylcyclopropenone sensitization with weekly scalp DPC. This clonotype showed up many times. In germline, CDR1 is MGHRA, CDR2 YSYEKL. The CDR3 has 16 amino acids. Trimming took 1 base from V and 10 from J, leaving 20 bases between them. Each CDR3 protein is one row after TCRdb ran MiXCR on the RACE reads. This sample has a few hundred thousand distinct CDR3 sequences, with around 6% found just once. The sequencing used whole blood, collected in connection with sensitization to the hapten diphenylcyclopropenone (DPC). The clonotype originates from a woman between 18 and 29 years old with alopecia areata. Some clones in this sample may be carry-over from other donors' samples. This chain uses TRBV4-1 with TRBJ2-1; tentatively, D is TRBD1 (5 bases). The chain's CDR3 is CASSQVSLRQHGEQFF. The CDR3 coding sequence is TGCGCCAGCAGCCAAGTTTCCTTACGACAGCACGGGGAGCAGTTCTTC.